This T cell receptor (beta chain) comes out of a study of blood T cell repertoires in COVID-19. At the level of the study: From the United States, Italy and Spain came samples of acute and convalescent COVID-19. PBMCs, B-cell-depleted T cells, or T cells were the source of the cDNA or gDNA that made up the material.

Per the original methods: Amplifying reference gene primers gave estimates of nucleated cell counts. TCRdb's copy holds only in-frame clones and misses some; the assay was immunoSEQ multiplex PCR. V and J calls and clone size are as listed in that table; D and trimming were resolved from the DNA. The top ten hold roughly 4.8% of the sample, which has around 70,000 clones, roughly 80% seen once. Trimming at V came to 7 bases and at J to 7 bases, leaving 11 bases not matched to a gene. Germline assignment: CDR1 SGHDT and CDR2 YYEEEE. There are 14 residues in the CDR3. The chain is built from TRBV5-6 and TRBJ2-4; 7 bases are shared with TRBD1. The sequenced sample was peripheral blood. The clonotype comes from an elderly woman with active or convalescent COVID-19. The CDR3 coding sequence is TGTGCCAGCTCCTCCCGGGACAGTGGGAACATTCAGTACTTC. Translation gives CASSSRDSGNIQYF.